These 11 T cell receptor beta chains came from one sample sequenced in a study of post-analysis software for immune sequencing data. Unique molecular identifiers tagged the TCR beta cDNA libraries. TCRdb re-called the PCR reads with MiXCR, one entry per CDR3 protein. Here the sample spans 600,000 to 700,000 distinct CDR3 sequences, 59% being singletons. These receptors are not linked to any known antigen. General observations from the study: A handful of TRBV segments occurring more often in patients than controls included TRBV5-6, TRBV5-1 and TRBV20-1.

Sample: blood. The receptor source for this set is a girl aged 2 to 9 with multiple sclerosis.

This clonotype was recorded once. The chain has TRBV12-3 or TRBV12-4 and TRBJ1-2; no clear D. V was shortened by 5 bases and J by 8 bases, with 12 bases between the two germline ends. The CDR3 runs to 12 residues. The CDR3: CASSPTGSGYTF. The CDR3 bases are TGTGCCAGCAGTCCCACGGGTTCGGGCTACACCTTC.

V is TRBV7-9 and J is TRBJ2-3; TRBD2 might be the D (6 bases). V was trimmed by 7 bases and J by 4 bases, leaving 18 bases between them. The germline V gene has CDR1 SEHNR and CDR2 FQNEAQ (reference sequence). There are 15 residues in the CDR3. This CDR3 reads CASTYTRREADTQYF. The CDR3 DNA follows: TGTGCCAGCACCTACACCAGGAGGGAAGCAGATACGCAGTATTTT.

J is TRBJ2-7 and V is TRBV6-6; TRBD2 is a possible D gene (5 bases). This CDR3 has 13 amino acids. Germline V gives CDR1 MNHNY, CDR2 SVGAGI (reference sequence). Trimming stripped 6 bases from V and 6 bases from J, with 15 bases between. The CDR3 is CASSTTGAVEQYF. CDR3 coding DNA: TGTGCCAGCAGCACCACCGGAGCGGTCGAGCAGTACTTC.

Concerning this clonotype itself: The junction does not match germline at one end; this may be a read error. The genes are TRBV7-2 and TRBJ2-6, with D unclear. Germline values: CDR1 SGHTA, CDR2 FQGNSA. This CDR3 region has 16 residues. CDR3 protein: CAGSLAGHSGANVLTF. The CDR3 DNA reads as TGTGCCGGCAGCTTAGCTGGGCACTCTGGGGCCAACGTCCTGACTTTC.

The chain couples TRBV29-1 to TRBJ2-2, with TRBD2 matching over 11 bases. The CDR3 is 14 amino acids. Losses at the gene ends were 6 bases for V and 1 base for J; bases not matched to a gene: 1. Germline values: CDR1 SQVTM, CDR2 ANQGSEA. The CDR3 DNA reads TGCAGCGTGACTAGCGGGATGAACACCGGGGAGCTGTTTTTT. Its translation is CSVTSGMNTGELFF.

V usage is TRBV7-9 and J usage is TRBJ2-1; no definite D call. The germline V and J ends were trimmed by 1 base and 5 bases, with 12 bases remaining between them. The CDR3 sequence is 15 residues long. CDR1 and CDR2 (germline): SEHNR, FQNEAQ (reference sequence). The CDR3 nucleotides read TGTGCCAGCAGCTTAGGAGAGGTAGAGAACAATGAGCAGTTCTTC. It specifies CASSLGEVENNEQFF.

This clonotype was observed once. This chain joins TRBV25-1 and TRBJ2-1, with a tentative D call TRBD2 (7 bases). Deletions cut 11 bases from V and 8 bases from J, with 22 bases between. The CDR3 length is 14 residues. From germline, CDR1 is MGHDK and CDR2 SYGVNS. The CDR3 reads CAGNRGAGLDEQFF. In nucleotides, the CDR3 is TGTGCCGGCAACCGGGGGGCTGGGTTGGATGAGCAGTTCTTC.

The gene calls are TRBV6-6 and TRBJ2-1; 13 bases are a match to TRBD2. The germline gives CDR1 MNHNY, CDR2 SVGAGI (reference sequence). The CDR3 length is 16 residues. V lost 0 bases and J lost 4; bases outside the gene matches: 0. The CDR3 DNA is TGTGCCAGCAGTTACTCGGGACTAGCGGGGTACAATGAGCAGTTCTTC. Amino acid sequence: CASSYSGLAGYNEQFF.

This clonotype was counted only a few times. CDR3 in amino acids: CSAPGQGNPNYGYTF. The DNA of the CDR3 is TGCAGTGCCCCGGGACAGGGAAACCCTAACTATGGCTACACCTTC. The V and J genes are TRBV20-1 and TRBJ1-2; 9 bases agree with TRBD1. The CDR3 covers 15 residues. The V gene's germline CDR1 is DFQATT and CDR2 SNEGSKA (reference sequence). With 6 bases clipped from V and 0 bases from J, the junction kept 8 bases outside the gene matches.

The chain employs TRBV6-5 and TRBJ2-4; a possible D gene is TRBD1 (5 bases). Trimming took off 5 bases at V and 1 base at J, with 12 bases between the two ends. The CDR3 consists of 15 residues. Germline CDR1 and CDR2: MNHEY and SVGAGI. Here the CDR3 DNA reads TGTGCCAGCAGTGCCAGGGTAGTGGCCAAAAACATTCAGTACTTC. Amino acid sequence: CASSARVVAKNIQYF.

The chain employs TRBV7-2 and TRBJ2-3; 8 nucleotides line up with TRBD2. The CDR3 extends over 16 amino acids. V dropped 0 bases and J dropped 2; count of bases not matched to a gene: 4. Germline V gene lookup returns CDR1 SGHTA and CDR2 FQGNSA. The CDR3 coding sequence is TGTGCCAGCAGCTTAGCAGGAGCGGGGGTCACAGATACGCAGTATTTT. It translates to CASSLAGAGVTDTQYF.